The 3 T cell receptor beta chains below come from one sample, sequenced in a study of OX40 agonist ivuxolimab in advanced cancers. Library prep was done by the immunoSEQ multiplex PCR assay. TCRdb provides this immuneACCESS table in a form limited to in-frame rearrangements. Some clones are lacking; in checked studies, under half of them reflect an unresolved V gene, and why the rest are absent is not known. The sample table contains about 33,000 clones; only one count was recorded for roughly 87% of them. The biggest ten clones account for about 0.89% of the sample. The source material was CD4+ or CD8+ T cells sorted from blood, sampled in a trial of the OX40 agonist ivuxolimab. These receptors originate from an adult with an advanced solid tumor such as melanoma, head and neck, liver or kidney cancer.

The genes are TRBV7-8 and TRBJ2-3; TRBD2 matches 9 bases. CDR1 is SGHVS, CDR2 FQNEAQ, per germline. The CDR3 is 14 amino acids. The trim removed 5 bases at V and 8 bases at J, leaving 8 bases unmatched. The CDR3 DNA reads as TGTGCCAGCAGCCTGCGGGAGGGAACGGGTACGCAGTATTTT. Amino acids: CASSLREGTGTQYF.

The V call is TRBV4-1, the J call TRBJ2-1; TRBD2 matches 8 bases. This CDR3 contains 15 residues. Germline CDR1 reads MGHRA; CDR2 reads YSYEKL. The junction had 7 bases not matched to a gene; V was cut back by 0 bases and J by 9 bases. Here the CDR3 DNA reads TGCGCCAGCAGCCAAGAAACTAGCGGTTTTTCTGAGCAGTTCTTC. Translating gives CASSQETSGFSEQFF.

This rearrangement joins TRBV7-3 to TRBJ2-5, with TRBD2 matching 9 bases. The J segment lost 2 bases and the V segment lost 2 bases, leaving 15 bases of the junction unmatched. CDR1 and CDR2 from the germline V gene are SGHTA and FQGTGA. The CDR3 has 19 residues. CDR3: CASSLGTGLARRAQETQYF. The DNA for the CDR3 is TGTGCCAGCAGCTTAGGAACGGGACTAGCCAGGAGGGCGCAAGAGACCCAGTACTTC.